This T cell receptor (beta chain) was recorded in a study of blood T cell repertoires in COVID-19. About the study: Specimens from acute and convalescent COVID-19 originated in the United States, Italy and Spain.

Authors' data handling: How many nucleated cells were present was estimated from reference gene primer amplification. Clones were sequenced by immunoSEQ multiplex PCR, and TCRdb holds only the in-frame ones, with some missing. That table supplies the V and J calls and clone size; D and trimming were determined from the DNA. The profile shows about 16,000 clones, roughly 91% of them singletons. The CDR3 length is 15 residues. Germline CDR1 reads LGHDT; CDR2 reads YNNKEL (reference sequence). Trimming removed 1 base from V and 3 bases from J, with 11 bases in between. This clonotype was sampled from a man in his 60s with acute or convalescent COVID-19. V and J are TRBV3-1 (or the pseudogene TRBV3-2) and TRBJ2-3, with D perhaps matching TRBD1 (5 bases). The sequencing sample was made of peripheral blood. Written as DNA, the CDR3 is TGTGCCAGCAGCCAAGCGCAGGGAAGTACAGATACGCAGTATTTT. It yields the protein CASSQAQGSTDTQYF.